The 10 T cell receptor beta chains below were found in one sample sequenced in a study of blood T cells in healthy people across ages. A J-beta primer mix and a sample-barcoded 5' primer were used in a second PCR of about 6 to 12 cycles. A single record per CDR3 protein comes from TCRdb applying MiXCR to the 5' RACE reads. In the table there are roughly 1,800,000 distinct CDR3 sequences, roughly 49% of which are singletons. Source material: blood. The receptors were sampled from a middle-aged woman in good health.

The chain is built from TRBV7-8 and TRBJ1-1, with D tentatively TRBD1 (5 bases). Trimming took 3 bases from V and 6 from J, leaving 11 bases between them. The CDR3 totals 13 residues. Germline V CDR1 and CDR2: SGHVS, FQNEAQ. CDR3 region: CASSLVAGAEAFF. The CDR3 DNA sequence: TGTGCCAGCAGCTTGGTGGCGGGGGCTGAAGCTTTCTTT. Together with reference TRBV7-8 and TRBJ1-1, the CDR3 gives the full variable domain: GAGVSQSPRYKVAKRGQDVALRCDPISGHVSLFWYQQALGQGPEFLTYFQNEAQLDKSGLPSDRFFAERPEGSVSTLKIQRTQQEDSAVYLCASSLVAGAEAFFGQGTRLTVV.

The J gene is TRBJ2-1, the V gene TRBV27; D may be TRBD1 (6 bases). Trimming left V 0 bases short and J 3 bases short, with 12 bases between. CDR3 size: 16 residues. CDR1 is MNHEY and CDR2 is SMNVEV in the germline V gene (reference sequence). This CDR3 reads CASSLSQGPFYNEQFF. In DNA form, the CDR3 reads TGTGCCAGCAGTTTATCACAGGGCCCCTTCTACAATGAGCAGTTCTTC.

This clonotype was seen a handful of times. This chain's CDR3 is CASSHADRDRNSPLHF. CDR3 bases: TGCGCCAGCAGCCACGCCGACAGGGATCGTAATTCACCCCTCCACTTT. The chain carries TRBV4-3 and TRBJ1-6, with TRBD1 matching 7 bases. This CDR3 contains 16 residues. The V segment lost 3 bases and the J segment 6 bases; nucleotides outside the gene matches: 8. Germline V gene sequence: CDR1 LGHNA, CDR2 YSLEER.

The chain joins TRBV19 to TRBJ1-5; D not certain. Germline V gene sequence: CDR1 LNHDA, CDR2 SQIVND (reference sequence). V was clipped by 3 bases and J by 1 base, with 7 bases between them. This CDR3 is built from 14 residues. CDR3 nucleotide sequence: TGTGCCAGTAGTATGTTCGCAAGCAATCAGCCCCAGCATTTT. This codes for CASSMFASNQPQHF.

V gene TRBV7-9 combines with J gene TRBJ1-6; a possible D gene is TRBD1 (5 bases). The CDR3 spans 15 residues. The germline V and J ends were trimmed by 5 bases and 7 bases, with 15 bases remaining between them. Germline V gives CDR1 SEHNR, CDR2 FQNEAQ (reference sequence). As DNA, the CDR3 is TGTGCCAGCAGCGTCGGGGGGGGTAGCAATTCACCCCTCCACTTT. This gives the protein CASSVGGGSNSPLHF.

The chain couples TRBV2 to TRBJ2-5, with 13 bases matching TRBD2. The DNA end is a closer match to TRBJ2-7, so the J assignment may be wrong. The germline gives CDR1 SNHLY, CDR2 FYNNEI. The CDR3 is 17 residues long. CDR3 sequence (DNA): TGTGCCAGCAGTGAATGGACTAGCGGGGGCCTCACCTACGAGCAGTACTTC. Its translation is CASSEWTSGGLTYEQYF.

This clonotype has only a few counts. The chain is built from TRBV28 and TRBJ1-2, with TRBD1 as a possible D gene (6 bases). The CDR3 spans 15 residues. Germline assignment: CDR1 MDHEN and CDR2 SYDVKM. V lost 4 bases and J lost 3, with 15 bases in between. CDR3 coding DNA: TGTGCCAGCAGTTCTCCAGGGGCATCGGACTATGGCTACACCTTC. Protein: CASSSPGASDYGYTF.

This clonotype was observed a few times. This sequence joins TRBV4-3 and TRBJ2-5; D is unclear. CDR3 length equals 15 residues. Trimming pared 1 base from V and 2 bases from J, leaving 11 bases between. Germline values: CDR1 LGHNA, CDR2 YSLEER. CDR3 sequence (DNA): TGCGCCAGCAGCCAAGTTGGGAACAGACAAGAGACCCAGTACTTC. The encoded protein is CASSQVGNRQETQYF.

This clonotype was seen once. At one of its ends the junction is not consistent with the germline gene, which may arise from a read error. This chain joins TRBV4-2 and TRBJ2-5; possibly TRBD2 for D (6 bases). The J call may be mistaken, given a closer DNA end match to TRBJ2-7. The germline CDR1 and CDR2 sequences are LGHNA and YNFKEQ. The CDR3 has 18 residues. The CDR3 DNA follows: TGTGCGAGCAGCCAAGGACTATATCAAAACCGGGAGCCTCACGAGCAGTACTTC. This translates into CASSQGLYQNREPHEQYF.

The V call is TRBV20-1, the J call TRBJ1-6; 7 nucleotides line up with TRBD1. V lost 6 bases to trimming and J lost 0 bases; unmatched junction nucleotides: 5. The CDR3 spans 15 residues. Germline-derived CDR1 and CDR2 are DFQATT and SNEGSKA (reference sequence). The CDR3 loop is CSAERDSSYNSPLHF. The CDR3 DNA is TGCAGTGCGGAAAGGGACAGCTCCTATAATTCACCCCTCCACTTT.